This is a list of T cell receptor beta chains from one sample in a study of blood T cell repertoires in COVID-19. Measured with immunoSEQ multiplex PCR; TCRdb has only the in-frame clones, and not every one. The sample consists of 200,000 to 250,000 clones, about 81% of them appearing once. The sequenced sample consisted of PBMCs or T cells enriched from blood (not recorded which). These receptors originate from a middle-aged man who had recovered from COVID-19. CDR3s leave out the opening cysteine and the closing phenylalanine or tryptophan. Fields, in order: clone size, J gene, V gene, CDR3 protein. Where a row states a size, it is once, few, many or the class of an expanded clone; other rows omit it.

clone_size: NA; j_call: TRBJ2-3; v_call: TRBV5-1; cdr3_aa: ASSLYGRGTDTQY
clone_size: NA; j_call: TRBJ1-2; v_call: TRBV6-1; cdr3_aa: ASSEAGFDYGYT
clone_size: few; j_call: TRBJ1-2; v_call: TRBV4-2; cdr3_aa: ASSQPQGGQGKEGDGYT
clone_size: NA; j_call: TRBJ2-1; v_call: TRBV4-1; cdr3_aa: ASSPTRSTGRYNEQF
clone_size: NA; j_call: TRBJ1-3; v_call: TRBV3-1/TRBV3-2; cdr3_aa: ASSQVRDSGSGNTIY
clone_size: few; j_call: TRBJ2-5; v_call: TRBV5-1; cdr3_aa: ASSLVEIRKETQY
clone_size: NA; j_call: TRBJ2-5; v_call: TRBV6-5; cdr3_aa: ATEGLGQETQY
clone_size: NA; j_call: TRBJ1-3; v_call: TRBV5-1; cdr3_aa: ASSFTGVTGNTIY
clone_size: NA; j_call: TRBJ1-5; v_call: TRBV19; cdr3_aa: ASSRDSNQPQH
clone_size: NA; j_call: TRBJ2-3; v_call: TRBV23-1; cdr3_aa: ASSQSLLHASTDTQY
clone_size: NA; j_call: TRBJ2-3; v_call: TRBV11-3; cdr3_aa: ASSLGGGPADTQY